This entry lists 6 T cell receptor beta chains sequenced from one sample in a study of blood T cell repertoires in COVID-19. Clones were sequenced by immunoSEQ multiplex PCR, and TCRdb holds only the in-frame ones, with some missing. The sample records about 73,000 clones, over 70% being singletons. The specimen was peripheral blood. These receptors were collected from an elderly man with active or convalescent COVID-19.

The rearrangement uses TRBV6-2 or TRBV6-3 and TRBJ1-2; D uncertain. Germline V gene sequence: CDR1 MNHEY, CDR2 SVGEGT. V was shortened by 2 bases and J by 2 bases, with 9 bases between the two germline ends. CDR3 length equals 14 residues. The CDR3 region has the DNA TGTGCCAGCAGTTACGTTAGAGGGAACTATGGCTACACCTTC. Translation gives CASSYVRGNYGYTF.

V gene TRBV10-3 combines with J gene TRBJ2-5; 11 nucleotides align to TRBD2. The CDR3 has 16 amino acids. After removal of 1 base from V and 5 bases from J, the junction contained 6 bases not matched to a gene. Germline V gene data show CDR1 as ENHRY and CDR2 as SYGVKD. The CDR3 coding sequence is TGTGCCATCAGTGAGTTGCCTAGCGGGAGGTGGGAGACCCAGTACTTC. Its protein product is CAISELPSGRWETQYF.

Only one count was recorded for this clone. CDR3 DNA sequence: TGTGCCAGCAGCTTAGGGGCCTTCTCCTACGAGCAGTACTTC. Residues: CASSLGAFSYEQYF. This chain joins TRBV7-9 and TRBJ2-7; D not resolved. The CDR3 totals 14 residues. Trimming took off 1 base at V and 0 bases at J, with 7 bases between the two ends. Germline V gives CDR1 SEHNR, CDR2 FQNEAQ (reference sequence).

The DNA of the CDR3 is TGTGCCAGCAGTCGAACAGGGAGACGCACAGATACGCAGTATTTT. This encodes CASSRTGRRTDTQYF. The chain has TRBV25-1 and TRBJ2-3; possibly TRBD1 for D (6 bases). Germline-derived CDR1 and CDR2 are MGHDK and SYGVNS. V was trimmed by 5 bases and J by 1 base, leaving 13 bases between them. The CDR3 has 15 residues.

The V and J genes are TRBV28 and TRBJ1-1; maybe TRBD1 (5 bases). V lost 1 base and J lost 4, with 19 bases in between. The CDR3 loop spans 17 amino acids. The V gene's germline CDR1 is MDHEN and CDR2 SYDVKM. CDR3 protein: CASSLSGVGLRGTEAFF. CDR3 bases: TGTGCCAGCAGTTTATCGGGGGTCGGCCTTCGGGGCACTGAAGCTTTCTTT.

V and J are TRBV29-1 and TRBJ2-4; maybe TRBD1 (5 bases). Germline V gene data show CDR1 as SQVTM and CDR2 as ANQGSEA. The CDR3 consists of 11 residues. Trimming removed 0 bases from V and 15 bases from J, with 12 bases in between. The DNA for the CDR3 is TGCAGCGTTGAAGAACGAAACAGGAGGTACTTC. Residues: CSVEERNRRYF.